This T cell receptor (beta chain) was recorded in a study of PD-L1 blockade in urothelial cancer (dated by TCRdb to the late 2010s). For the wider study: Every patient began therapy around 2014 and was given atezolizumab 1,200 mg intravenously every 3 weeks. About nine tenths of the roughly 30 patients were males with bladder-origin urothelial cancer, and about 65% of the 29 reported a prior smoking history. An ECOG performance status of 0 or 1 was recorded for the patients, and 0 to 3 prior chemotherapy regimens had been received by the patients. Blood samples were analyzed at 3 weeks after treatment start (second dose) and at 6 weeks after treatment start. Blood samples yielded a median of around 130,000 T cells and 65,000 to 95,000 unique TCRs, with median clonality roughly 0.084. The study was an exploratory multi-omic analysis of somatic, immune and clinical correlates of response to PD-L1 blockade with atezolizumab in urothelial cancer. TCR sequencing covered pretreatment tumor samples and matched, serially collected peripheral blood taken before and after atezolizumab treatment. Durable clinical benefit meant progression-free survival longer than 6 months, and TCR features were also tested against progression-free and overall survival. In the same patients, whole exome sequencing and RNA sequencing of pretreatment tumors were performed in addition to TCR sequencing. About 10 patients reached durable clinical benefit, while some 20 patients did not. Twenty-nine patients had pretreatment blood TCR-seq, about 25 had at least one posttreatment blood collection, and about 25 had tumor TCR-seq. Overall study results and their limits: Improved progression-free and overall survival was found to be associated with pretreatment peripheral blood TCR clonality below the median. Among patients with durable benefit, tumor-associated TCR clones showed greater expansion in peripheral blood 3 weeks after treatment started (n ≈ 24, p = 0.022). Because the sample size was small (n ≈ 31) and many exploratory analyses were performed, the results are intended to be hypothesis-generating.

To estimate absolute template abundance from read counts, synthetic TCR analog templates were spiked into each PCR. The immunoSEQ assay was used to amplify TCRbeta CDR3 regions from genomic DNA with bias-controlled V and J gene primers. Sequencing of rearranged TCRbeta segments was performed at approximately 20X coverage. On the authors' methods: Clustering was used to correct sequencing errors, and CDR3s were annotated against IMGT to assign V, D and J genes. Out-of-frame and stop-codon sequences were excluded, and only productive TCRbeta rearrangements were used in downstream analyses. To compute clonality, Shannon entropy was normalized by the log of the number of unique productive sequences and then subtracted from one. Clones differing between time points or between blood and tumor were identified by Fisher's exact test with Benjamini-Hochberg correction at adjusted p below 0.01. Drawn from immuneACCESS, this table holds only the in-frame rearrangements with V and J called that TCRdb kept. Clones are partly lost; checked studies trace under half to an unresolved V gene and leave the rest unexplained. That table supplies the V and J calls and clone size; D and trimming were determined from the DNA. The sample data list just over 50,000 clones, and approximately 80% of these were observed just once. The ten largest make up about 3.6% of the sample.

Taken from cysteine to phenylalanine, the CDR3 has 13 residues. Just CDR3 DNA is preserved here, 39 bases in frame from base 1. The germline V gene gives CDR1 as SGHRS and CDR2 as YFSETQ. Cut back by 4 bases and 6 bases, the V and J ends lie 11 bases apart. Points on this clone: Its antigen specificity is not known. Nothing much larger sits one base from this clone, and base qualities are not available.

The cohort included under 35 patients with locally advanced or metastatic urothelial carcinoma who were treated at Memorial Sloan Kettering on a trial protocol. Peripheral blood mononuclear cells were collected pretreatment and during treatment, with between 1 and 8 total time points per patient. The Qiagen DNeasy Blood extraction kit was used to purify genomic DNA from total PBMCs and tumor samples. PBMCs were collected pretreatment and during treatment, and were isolated and stored as previously described. The receptor's source is an older man with urothelial cancer. The rearranged chain carries TRBV5-1 and TRBJ2-1; the best D guess is TRBD2, with 5 bases matching. This specimen was PBMCs, taken around atezolizumab (anti-PD-L1) treatment. The DNA sequence is TGCGCCAGCAGCCCCATAACTAGCAATGAGCAGTTCTTC. Its protein reads: CASSPITSNEQFF.